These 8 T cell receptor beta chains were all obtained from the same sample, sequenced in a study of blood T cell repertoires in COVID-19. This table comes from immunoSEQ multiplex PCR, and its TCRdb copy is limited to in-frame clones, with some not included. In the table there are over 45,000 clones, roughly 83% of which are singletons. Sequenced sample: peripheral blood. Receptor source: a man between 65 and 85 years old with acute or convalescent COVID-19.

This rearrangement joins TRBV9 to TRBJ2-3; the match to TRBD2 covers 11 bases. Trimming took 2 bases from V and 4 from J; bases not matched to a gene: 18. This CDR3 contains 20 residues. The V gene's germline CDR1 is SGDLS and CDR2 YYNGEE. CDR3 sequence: CASSVFVASGRSGAPDTQYF. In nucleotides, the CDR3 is TGTGCCAGCAGCGTGTTCGTGGCTAGCGGGAGGTCCGGGGCCCCAGATACGCAGTATTTT.

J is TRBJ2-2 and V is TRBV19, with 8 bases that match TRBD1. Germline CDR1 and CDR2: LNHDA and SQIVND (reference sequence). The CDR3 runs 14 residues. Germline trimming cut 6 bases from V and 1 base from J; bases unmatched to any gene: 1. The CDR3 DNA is TGTGCCAGTAGCGGGACAGGGAACACCGGGGAGCTGTTTTTT. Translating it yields CASSGTGNTGELFF.

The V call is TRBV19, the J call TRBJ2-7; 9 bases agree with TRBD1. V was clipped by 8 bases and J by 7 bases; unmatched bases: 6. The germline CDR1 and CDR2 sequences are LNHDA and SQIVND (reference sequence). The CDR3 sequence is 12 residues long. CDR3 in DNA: TGTGCCAGTCAAGACAGGGGGAGAGAGCAGTACTTC. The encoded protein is CASQDRGREQYF.

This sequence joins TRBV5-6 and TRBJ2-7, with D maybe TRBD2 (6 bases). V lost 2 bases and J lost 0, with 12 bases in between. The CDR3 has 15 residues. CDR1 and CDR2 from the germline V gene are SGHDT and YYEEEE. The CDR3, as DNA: TGTGCCAGCAGCTTTAACGCGGGAAGCTCCTACGAGCAGTACTTC. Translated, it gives CASSFNAGSSYEQYF.

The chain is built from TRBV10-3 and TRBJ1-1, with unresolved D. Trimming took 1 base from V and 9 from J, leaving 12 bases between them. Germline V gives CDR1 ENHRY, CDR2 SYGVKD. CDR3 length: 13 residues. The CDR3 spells CAISEYEEMKAFF. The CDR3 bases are TGTGCCATCAGTGAGTACGAGGAGATGAAAGCTTTCTTT.

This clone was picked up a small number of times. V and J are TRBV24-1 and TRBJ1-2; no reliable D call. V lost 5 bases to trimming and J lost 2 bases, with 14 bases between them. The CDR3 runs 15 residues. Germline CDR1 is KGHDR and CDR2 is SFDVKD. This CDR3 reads CATSATRGNNYGYTF. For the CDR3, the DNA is TGTGCCACCAGTGCGACCCGGGGAAACAACTATGGCTACACCTTC.

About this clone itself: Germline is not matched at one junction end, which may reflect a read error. CDR3 DNA: TGTGCCAGCAGCCCCGGGACTAGCGGGAGGGCTGTACTCTTC. This sequence encodes CASSPGTSGRAVLF. This rearrangement joins TRBV5-4 to TRBJ2-1, with TRBD2 matching over 16 bases. The V gene's germline CDR1 is SGHNT and CDR2 YYREEE (reference sequence). This CDR3 region has 14 residues.

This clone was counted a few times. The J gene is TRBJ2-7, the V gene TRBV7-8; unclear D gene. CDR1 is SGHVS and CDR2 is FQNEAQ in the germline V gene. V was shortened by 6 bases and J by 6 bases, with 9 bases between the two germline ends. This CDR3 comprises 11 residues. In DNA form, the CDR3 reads TGTGCCAGCAGGCTTCTAGGCGAGCAGTACTTC. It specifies CASRLLGEQYF. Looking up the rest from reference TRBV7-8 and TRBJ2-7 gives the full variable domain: GAGVSQSPRYKVAKRGQDVALRCDPISGHVSLFWYQQALGQGPEFLTYFQNEAQLDKSGLPSDRFFAERPEGSVSTLKIQRTQQEDSAVYLCASRLLGEQYFGPGTRLTVT.